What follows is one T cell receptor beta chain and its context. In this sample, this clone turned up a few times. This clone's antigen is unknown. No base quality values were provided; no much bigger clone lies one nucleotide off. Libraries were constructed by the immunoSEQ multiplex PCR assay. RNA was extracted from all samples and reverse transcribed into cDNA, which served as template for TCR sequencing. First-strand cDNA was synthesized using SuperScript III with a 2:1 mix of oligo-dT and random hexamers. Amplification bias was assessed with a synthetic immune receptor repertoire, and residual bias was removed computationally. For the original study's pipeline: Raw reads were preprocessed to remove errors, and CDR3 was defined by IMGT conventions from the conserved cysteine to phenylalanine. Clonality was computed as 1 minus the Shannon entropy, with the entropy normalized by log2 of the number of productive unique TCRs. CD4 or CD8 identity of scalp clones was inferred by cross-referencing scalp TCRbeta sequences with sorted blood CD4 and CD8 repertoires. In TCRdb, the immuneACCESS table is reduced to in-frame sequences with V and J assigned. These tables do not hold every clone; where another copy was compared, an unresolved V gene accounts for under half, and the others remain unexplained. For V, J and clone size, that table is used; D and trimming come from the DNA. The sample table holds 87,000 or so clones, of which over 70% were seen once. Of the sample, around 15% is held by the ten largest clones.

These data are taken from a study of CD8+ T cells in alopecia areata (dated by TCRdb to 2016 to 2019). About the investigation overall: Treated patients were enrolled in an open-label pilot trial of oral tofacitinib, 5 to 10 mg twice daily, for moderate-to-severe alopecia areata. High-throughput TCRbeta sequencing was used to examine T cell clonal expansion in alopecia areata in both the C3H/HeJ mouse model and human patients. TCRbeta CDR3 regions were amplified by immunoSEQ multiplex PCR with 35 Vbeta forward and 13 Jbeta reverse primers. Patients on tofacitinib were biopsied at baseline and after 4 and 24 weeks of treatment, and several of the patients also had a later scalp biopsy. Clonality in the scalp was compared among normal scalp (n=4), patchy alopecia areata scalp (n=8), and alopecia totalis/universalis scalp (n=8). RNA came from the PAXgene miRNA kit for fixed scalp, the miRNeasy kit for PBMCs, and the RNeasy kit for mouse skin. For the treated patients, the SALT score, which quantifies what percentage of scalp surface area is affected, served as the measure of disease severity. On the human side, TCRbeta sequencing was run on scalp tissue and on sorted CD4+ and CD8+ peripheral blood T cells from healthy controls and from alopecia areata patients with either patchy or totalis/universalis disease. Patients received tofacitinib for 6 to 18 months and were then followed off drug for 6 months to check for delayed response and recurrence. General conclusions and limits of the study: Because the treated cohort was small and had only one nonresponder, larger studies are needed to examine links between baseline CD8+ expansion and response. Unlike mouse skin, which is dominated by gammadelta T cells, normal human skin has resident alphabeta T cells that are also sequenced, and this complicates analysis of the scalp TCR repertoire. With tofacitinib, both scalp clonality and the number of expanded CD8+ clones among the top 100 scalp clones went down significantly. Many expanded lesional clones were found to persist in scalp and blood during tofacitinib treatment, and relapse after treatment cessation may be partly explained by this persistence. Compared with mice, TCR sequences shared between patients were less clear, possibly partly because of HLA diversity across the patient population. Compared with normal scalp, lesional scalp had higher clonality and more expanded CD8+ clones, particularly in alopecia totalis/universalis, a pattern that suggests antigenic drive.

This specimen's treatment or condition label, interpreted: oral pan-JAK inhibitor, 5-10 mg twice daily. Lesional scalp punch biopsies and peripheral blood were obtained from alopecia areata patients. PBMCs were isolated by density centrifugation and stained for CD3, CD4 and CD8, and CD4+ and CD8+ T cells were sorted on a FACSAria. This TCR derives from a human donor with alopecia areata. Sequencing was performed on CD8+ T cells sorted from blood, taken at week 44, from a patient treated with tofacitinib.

CDR3 reads: CATDEDGYGYTF. At the DNA level, the sequence is TGCGCCACCGACGAGGATGGGTATGGCTACACCTTC. The chain links TRBV23-1 with TRBJ1-2; there is no confident call for the D gene. TRBV23-1 is designated an ORF whose function remains uncertain. V is reduced by 10 bases and J by 5 bases, leaving a spacing of 14 bases between them. The CDR3 measures 12 amino acids from cysteine to phenylalanine. The entry retains the CDR3 DNA only, 36 bases that are in frame from base 1.